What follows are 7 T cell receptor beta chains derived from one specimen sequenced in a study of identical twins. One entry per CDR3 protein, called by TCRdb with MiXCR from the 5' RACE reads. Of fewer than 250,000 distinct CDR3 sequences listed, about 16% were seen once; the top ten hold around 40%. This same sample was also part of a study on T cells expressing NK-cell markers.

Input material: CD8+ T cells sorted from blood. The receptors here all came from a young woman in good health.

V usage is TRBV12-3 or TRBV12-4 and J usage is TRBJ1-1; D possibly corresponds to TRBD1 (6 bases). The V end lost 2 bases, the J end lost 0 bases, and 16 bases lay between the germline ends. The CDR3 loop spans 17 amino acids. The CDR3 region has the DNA TGTGCCAGCAGTTTAATCGGCAGGGGAGTTGTGAACACTGAAGCTTTCTTT. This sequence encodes CASSLIGRGVVNTEAFF.

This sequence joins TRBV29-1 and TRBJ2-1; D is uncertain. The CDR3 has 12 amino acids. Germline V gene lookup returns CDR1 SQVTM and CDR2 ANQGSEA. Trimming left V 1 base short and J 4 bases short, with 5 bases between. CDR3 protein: CSVEVPYNEQFF. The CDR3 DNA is TGCAGCGTTGAAGTTCCGTACAATGAGCAGTTCTTC.

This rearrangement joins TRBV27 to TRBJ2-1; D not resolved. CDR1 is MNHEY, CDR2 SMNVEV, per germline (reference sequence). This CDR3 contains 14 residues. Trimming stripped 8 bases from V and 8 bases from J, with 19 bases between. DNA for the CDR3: TGTGCCAGCCTCTCACTAACCCCCCCCCATGAGCAGTTCTTC. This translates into CASLSLTPPHEQFF.

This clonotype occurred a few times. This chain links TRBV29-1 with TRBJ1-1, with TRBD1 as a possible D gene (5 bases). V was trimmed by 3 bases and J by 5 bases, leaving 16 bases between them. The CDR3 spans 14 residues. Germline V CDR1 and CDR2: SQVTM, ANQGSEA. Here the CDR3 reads CSVDLGRESTEAFF. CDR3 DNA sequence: TGCAGCGTTGATCTTGGCAGGGAATCAACTGAAGCTTTCTTT.

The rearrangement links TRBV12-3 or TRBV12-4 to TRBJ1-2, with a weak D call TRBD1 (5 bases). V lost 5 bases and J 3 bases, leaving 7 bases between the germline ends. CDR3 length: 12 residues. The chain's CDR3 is CASSGADYGYTF. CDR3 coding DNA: TGTGCCAGCAGTGGGGCCGACTATGGCTACACCTTC.

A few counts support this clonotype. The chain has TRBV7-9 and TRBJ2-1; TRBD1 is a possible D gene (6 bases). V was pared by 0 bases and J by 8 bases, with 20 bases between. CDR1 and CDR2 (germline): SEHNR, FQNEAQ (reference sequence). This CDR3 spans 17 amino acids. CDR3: CASSLAPSGTSRDEQFF. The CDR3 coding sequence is TGTGCCAGCAGCTTAGCGCCATCGGGGACATCCCGCGATGAGCAGTTCTTC. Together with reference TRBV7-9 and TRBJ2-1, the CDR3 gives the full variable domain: DTGVSQNPRHKITKRGQNVTFRCDPISEHNRLYWYRQTLGQGPEFLTYFQNEAQLEKSRLLSDRFSAERPKGSFSTLEIQRTEQGDSAMYLCASSLAPSGTSRDEQFFGPGTRLTVL.

As DNA, the CDR3 is TGTGCCAGCAGTGCGGTCTTAGCGGGCACAGATACGCAGTATTTT. Its protein is CASSAVLAGTDTQYF. The V gene is TRBV6-2 or TRBV6-3, the J gene TRBJ2-3; weak D call: TRBD2 (6 bases). V lost 5 bases to trimming and J lost 1 base, with 13 bases between them. This CDR3 spans 15 amino acids. Per germline, CDR1 MNHEY and CDR2 SVGEGT.